This TCR beta chain originates from a study of T cells in tumors after PD-1 blockade. Looking at the study overall: Prior checkpoint blockade, systemic immunosuppressant use, or anti-cancer therapy within 4 weeks excluded patients. Treatment was either pembrolizumab 200 mg every 3 weeks or cemiplimab 350 mg every 2 weeks. Study-wide points: Blood contained about 40% of the tumor's TCR clonotypes.

In germline, CDR1 is MNHNS, CDR2 SASEGT. The CDR3 is 15 residues long. V shed 2 bases and J shed 4 bases, with 14 bases lying between them. In regard to this clone: Its specificity is not known.

This table comes from immunoSEQ multiplex PCR, and its TCRdb copy is limited to in-frame clones, with some not included. The sample has roughly 47,000 clones; nearly 80% are singletons. This specimen consisted of PBMCs, obtained before anti-PD-1 treatment. The gene calls are TRBV6-1 and TRBJ1-2; the D is unclear. The clonotype was recovered from a human donor with basal cell carcinoma. The CDR3 coding sequence is TGTGCCAGCAGTGAACTCCCAGGAGACATCTATGGCTACACCTTC. Amino acids: CASSELPGDIYGYTF.